The clone carrying this T cell receptor (beta chain) was detected ten times or more. This may be a read error: a much more frequent sequence differs by one nucleotide. Profiling that covered TCR beta VDJ and CDR3 relied on genomic DNA as its template. TCRdb analysed the reads with MiXCR anew, one entry per CDR3 protein. The sample includes 150,000 or so distinct CDR3 sequences, 50% to 75% of them seen just once. The CDR3 runs 11 residues. CDR1 and CDR2 from the germline V gene are KGHDR and SFDVKD. V gave up 9 bases and J gave up 9 bases, with 10 bases separating them. These data are taken from a study of CD8+CD57+ T cells in acquired aplastic anemia. In the study overall: Sorting CD4+ and CD8+ cells gave DNA averaging about 3.2 ug. Healthy CD8+ samples averaged approximately 9.9 million reads.

The chain couples TRBV24-1 to TRBJ2-2, with a tentative D call TRBD2 (5 bases). The sequence was collected from a human donor in good health. Specimen: sorted CD4+, CD8+, or CD8+CD57+ T cells (not recorded which) from PBMCs. DNA for the CDR3: TGTGCCACCGAGGGTGCCAGGGAGCTGTTTTTT. It encodes CATEGARELFF.